A single sample gave rise to the 3 T cell receptor beta chains below, sequenced in a study of blood T cells in healthy people across ages (dated by TCRdb to the mid-2010s). Library prep was done by 5' RACE. This sample was sequenced with an Illumina HiSeq 2500. A second PCR of about 6 to 12 cycles was performed with a sample-barcoded 5' primer and a J-beta primer mix. Through fastp at Q25 and MiXCR, TCRdb rebuilt clones from the public reads, retaining in-frame beta chains. Here each entry gathers all rows of one CDR3 protein and keeps the most common genes and DNA. The sample includes more than 700,000 distinct CDR3 sequences, with around 50% observed a single time. The ten largest clones take up about a sixth of the sample. The material sequenced was blood. These receptors came from a man older than 75 in good health.

The chain has TRBV6-1 and TRBJ1-4; no definite D call. The CDR3 totals 15 residues. Germline lookup yields CDR1 MNHNS and CDR2 SASEGT. Trimming took 3 bases from V and 3 from J, leaving 11 bases between them. The CDR3 DNA reads as TGTGCCAGCAGTGACAGTGGACTCCCTAATGAAAAACTGTTTTTT. Amino acids: CASSDSGLPNEKLFF.

The chain links TRBV24-1 to TRBJ2-5; 7 bases map to TRBD2. The DNA matches TRBJ2-7 better at its end, which makes the J call doubtful. The germline gives CDR1 KGHDR, CDR2 SFDVKD. The CDR3 totals 16 residues. For the CDR3, the DNA is TGTGCCACCAGTGGAGGAGGGCCAGGGCGGGAGAACGAGCAGTACTTC. This gives the protein CATSGGGPGRENEQYF.

Worth noting for this clonotype: A much larger clonotype is one base distant, so this may be a read error. The chain couples TRBV20-1 to TRBJ2-5; weak D call: TRBD2 (5 bases). The CDR3 length is 18 residues. Trimming removed 0 bases at V and 2 bases at J, with 22 bases between. Germline CDR1 is DFQATT and CDR2 is SNEGSKA (reference sequence). The CDR3 loop reads CSARDLGGCGLIQETQYF. In DNA, the CDR3 is TGCAGTGCTAGAGATTTAGGTGGATGCGGACTGATTCAAGAGACCCAGTACTTC.